The entry below describes one T cell receptor beta chain. What it binds is unknown. The sample belongs to a study of cytomegalovirus exposure and HLA in healthy donors. Study context: There were tens of millions of unique TCRs (from HLA-typed donors) in an early data release.

PCR primers comprised 60 Vbeta and 13 Jbeta primers. Using immunoSEQ multiplex PCR, the repertoire was profiled, and TCRdb retains in-frame clones only, with some absent. The profile shows 110,000 to 150,000 clones, more than 80% of them singletons. General study points: The productive fraction for most TCR beta V segments was about 87% or about 30% in an earlier analysis. A later analysis showed TCR association rates differing by HLA locus, peaking at DRB1 and lowest at HLA-C. In vitro experiments confirmed that three CMV-associated chains were specific for CMV antigens.

Germline CDR1 LNHDA, CDR2 SQIVND (reference sequence). Trimming removed 3 bases at V and 3 bases at J, with 8 bases between. The CDR3 is 13 amino acids. The sample consisted of PBMCs. The V call is TRBV19, the J call TRBJ2-5; no definite D call. This clonotype was obtained from a woman aged 40 to 49 in good health and CMV-seropositive. CDR3 loop: CASSILGEETQYF. CDR3 nucleotides: TGTGCCAGTAGTATCCTCGGAGAAGAGACCCAGTACTTC.